These T cell receptor beta chains were read from a single sample in a study of T cell changes during pregnancy in multiple sclerosis. Generated by immunoSEQ multiplex PCR, the TCRdb table keeps only in-frame clones and is missing some. The sample includes about 24,000 clones, about 88% seen only once; the top ten take around 0.74%. Sequences were derived from CD4+ T cells from peripheral blood mononuclear cells, sampled in the first trimester of pregnancy. These receptors came from a female donor in good health, enrolled as a control in a pregnancy study. Each CDR3 is given with its conserved first and last residue. The order of the fields is V gene, J gene, clone size, D gene, CDR3 protein, CDR3 DNA. A D gene is named only where the DNA matches it firmly. Only some rows state a clone size, as once, few, many or a class for expanded clones.

TRBV7-9	TRBJ2-5	few	-	CASSLAQGRETQYF	TGTGCCAGCAGCTTAGCACAGGGTAGAGAGACCCAGTACTTC
TRBV10-3	TRBJ2-7	-	-	CAISVGAGGSYEQYF	TGTGCCATCAGTGTGGGAGCGGGCGGCTCCTACGAGCAGTACTTC
TRBV7-2	TRBJ2-1	-	TRBD2	CASSFAGGLSEQFF	TGTGCCAGCAGCTTCGCGGGGGGGCTAAGTGAGCAGTTCTTC
TRBV5-1	TRBJ2-6	-	-	CASSLDRAGANVLTF	TGCGCCAGCAGCTTGGATCGGGCTGGGGCCAACGTCCTGACTTTC
TRBV28	TRBJ1-2	-	-	CASSWQVHYGYTF	TGTGCCAGCAGTTGGCAGGTACACTATGGCTACACCTTC
TRBV6-4	TRBJ2-2	-	-	CASSEQGNTGELFF	TGTGCCAGCAGTGAACAGGGGAACACCGGGGAGCTGTTTTTT
TRBV7-3	TRBJ2-3	-	TRBD1	CASSPGTGVGDTQYF	TGTGCCAGCAGCCCCGGGACAGGAGTAGGAGATACGCAGTATTTT
TRBV5-6	TRBJ1-5	once	-	CASSPFGTGVLGNQPQHF	TGTGCCAGCAGCCCGTTCGGGACGGGGGTCCTCGGGAATCAGCCCCAGCATTTT
TRBV6-1	TRBJ1-3	-	-	CASSEARRNTIYF	TGTGCCAGCAGTGAAGCGAGAAGAAACACCATATATTTT
TRBV5-4	TRBJ1-5	-	-	CASSLIIQPQHF	TGTGCCAGCAGCCTAATCATACAGCCCCAGCATTTT
TRBV29-1	TRBJ1-4	-	TRBD1	CSAVRRPGGMEKLFF	TGCAGCGCCGTAAGGCGGCCAGGGGGCATGGAAAAACTGTTTTTT
TRBV28	TRBJ2-7	-	TRBD2	CASSLGLAGHEQYF	TGTGCCAGCAGTTTGGGACTAGCGGGGCACGAGCAGTACTTC
TRBV6-5	TRBJ1-2	-	-	CASSYGPAGGYTF	TGTGCCAGCAGTTACGGGCCAGCGGGTGGCTACACCTTC
TRBV6-1	TRBJ2-5	-	-	CASSRSGQQETQYF	TGTGCCAGCAGTAGATCCGGACAGCAAGAGACCCAGTACTTC
TRBV29-1	TRBJ2-7	once	TRBD1	CSARLFTGVGDEQYF	TGCAGCGCAAGACTCTTCACAGGGGTGGGCGACGAGCAGTACTTC
TRBV19	TRBJ1-2	once	-	CASSIGAGANYGYTF	TGTGCCAGTAGTATAGGGGCAGGGGCTAACTATGGCTACACCTTC
TRBV27	TRBJ2-7	few	TRBD1	CASSSGQGLREQYF	TGTGCCAGCAGTTCGGGACAGGGCTTGAGGGAGCAGTACTTC
TRBV18	TRBJ2-7	-	TRBD2	CASSPGLAGGKSYEQYF	TGTGCCAGCTCACCGGGACTAGCGGGGGGTAAGTCCTACGAGCAGTACTTC
TRBV11-1	TRBJ2-7	once	-	CASSLRPNYEQYF	TGTGCCAGCAGCCTGAGGCCGAACTACGAGCAGTACTTC
TRBV28	TRBJ2-7	-	TRBD2	CASRAAGVSYEQYF	TGTGCCAGCCGTGCAGCGGGAGTATCCTACGAGCAGTACTTC
TRBV27	TRBJ2-2	-	-	CASSFYFAGELFF	TGTGCCAGCAGTTTTTATTTTGCCGGGGAGCTGTTTTTT
TRBV19	TRBJ2-4	-	TRBD2	CASSPNPGLAGGKNIQYF	TGTGCCAGTAGTCCTAACCCTGGACTAGCGGGAGGCAAAAACATTCAGTACTTC
TRBV2	TRBJ1-2	-	-	CASTVAEGYGYTF	TGTGCCAGCACTGTGGCTGAGGGCTATGGCTACACCTTC
TRBV29-1	TRBJ1-2	-	TRBD1	CSVSTGEGYGYTF	TGCAGCGTGTCGACAGGGGAGGGCTATGGCTACACCTTC
TRBV19	TRBJ1-2	-	-	CASSIGEFYGYTF	TGTGCCAGTAGTATAGGGGAGTTTTATGGCTACACCTTC
TRBV5-3	TRBJ2-2	-	-	CAAMAGELFF	TGTGCCGCTATGGCCGGGGAGCTGTTTTTT
TRBV10-1	TRBJ1-1	-	TRBD1	CASSQPTGGTEAFF	TGCGCCAGCAGCCAACCTACAGGGGGGACTGAAGCTTTCTTT
TRBV5-8	TRBJ2-1	-	TRBD2	CASSSGTRVGNEQFF	TGTGCCAGCAGCTCAGGGACTAGAGTAGGCAATGAGCAGTTCTTC
TRBV5-4	TRBJ2-1	-	TRBD2	CASSVSGGAEFF	TGTGCCAGCAGCGTAAGCGGGGGGGCCGAGTTCTTC
TRBV27	TRBJ2-5	-	-	CASSPLQGLAAKPETQYF	TGTGCCAGCAGTCCTCTCCAGGGTTTGGCCGCAAAGCCAGAGACCCAGTACTTC
TRBV7-8	TRBJ1-4	-	-	CASSPRPAASNEKLFF	TGTGCCAGCAGCCCGAGGCCAGCAGCAAGTAATGAAAAACTGTTTTTT
TRBV5-1	TRBJ2-2	-	-	CASSSGGQSTATGELFF	TGCGCCAGCAGCTCGGGGGGACAATCCACTGCGACCGGGGAGCTGTTTTTT
TRBV7-2	TRBJ2-2	-	-	CASSLVGSGNTGELFF	TGTGCCAGCAGCTTAGTGGGTAGCGGTAACACCGGGGAGCTGTTTTTT
TRBV7-8	TRBJ2-2	-	-	CASSYGQRFTGELFF	TGTGCCAGCAGCTATGGACAGAGATTCACCGGGGAGCTGTTTTTT
TRBV5-1	TRBJ1-1	-	-	CASSSPGGSMNTEAFF	TGCGCCAGCAGCTCGCCGGGGGGCTCCATGAACACTGAAGCTTTCTTT
TRBV18	TRBJ1-3	-	-	CASSNFGNTIYF	TGTGCCAGCTCGAACTTCGGAAACACCATATATTTT
TRBV5-1	TRBJ2-7	-	TRBD1	CASSWGQGTYEQYF	TGCGCCAGCAGCTGGGGACAGGGGACCTACGAGCAGTACTTC
TRBV10-3	TRBJ1-6	-	-	CAIREGQSSYNSPLHF	TGTGCCATCAGGGAGGGACAAAGCTCCTATAATTCACCCCTCCACTTT
TRBV19	TRBJ1-3	-	-	CASINGNTIYF	TGTGCCAGTATCAATGGAAACACCATATATTTT
TRBV28	TRBJ2-5	-	TRBD1	CASSLWGQGAQETQYF	TGTGCCAGCAGTTTATGGGGGCAGGGGGCCCAAGAGACCCAGTACTTC
TRBV5-5	TRBJ1-2	-	TRBD1	CASSLGGQGSGYTF	TGTGCCAGCAGCCTTGGGGGACAGGGCTCTGGCTACACCTTC
TRBV5-1	TRBJ2-1	-	TRBD2	CASSLLAGGTFEQFF	TGCGCCAGCAGCTTGCTAGCGGGGGGTACTTTTGAGCAGTTCTTC
TRBV5-1	TRBJ2-3	-	TRBD2	CASSLEREGTDTQYF	TGCGCCAGCAGCTTGGAGCGGGAGGGCACAGATACGCAGTATTTT
TRBV5-5	TRBJ2-3	-	-	CASSPKTSPGVDTQYF	TGTGCCAGCAGCCCGAAGACTTCCCCGGGGGTAGATACGCAGTATTTT
TRBV19	TRBJ1-1	once	TRBD1	CASSPGQGRMNTEAFF	TGTGCCAGTAGTCCAGGACAGGGGCGAATGAACACTGAAGCTTTCTTT
TRBV5-1	TRBJ2-3	once	-	CASSLDGADTQYF	TGCGCCAGCAGCTTGGATGGAGCAGATACGCAGTATTTT
TRBV7-9	TRBJ1-2	-	TRBD1	CASSSDRVAGYTF	TGTGCCAGCAGCTCGGACAGGGTTGCTGGCTACACCTTC
TRBV19	TRBJ2-7	-	-	CASSSPQAYEQYF	TGTGCCAGTAGTAGCCCCCAGGCCTACGAGCAGTACTTC
TRBV2	TRBJ2-3	few	TRBD2	CASSVSGGVSDTQYF	TGTGCCAGCAGTGTCAGCGGGGGGGTATCAGATACGCAGTATTTT
TRBV10-3	TRBJ2-3	-	TRBD2	CAIGLAGTDTQYF	TGTGCCATCGGACTAGCGGGCACAGATACGCAGTATTTT
TRBV7-2	TRBJ2-7	-	-	CASSPFIREGEQYF	TGTGCCAGCAGCCCTTTTATCCGGGAAGGCGAGCAGTACTTC
TRBV5-1	TRBJ2-5	once	TRBD2	CASSSGTSGSEAQYF	TGCGCCAGCAGCTCCGGGACTAGCGGTTCTGAGGCCCAGTACTTC
TRBV5-1	TRBJ1-2	-	-	CASSSDRSYTF	TGCGCCAGCAGCTCGGACAGAAGCTACACCTTC
TRBV7-3	TRBJ2-5	-	-	CASSVPRETQYF	TGTGCCAGCAGCGTCCCCAGGGAGACCCAGTACTTC